The 7 T cell receptor beta chains reported below all come from one sample, sequenced in a study of shared T cell receptors in the human thymus. The repertoire was sequenced with immunoSEQ multiplex PCR; TCRdb's copy has only in-frame clones and lacks some. The sample carries roughly 700,000 clones, approximately 90% recorded once. These records were also assigned to another study, of human thymus T cells.

Sequenced material: thymocytes. These receptors all come from a boy in the first two years of life with a congenital heart defect.

The genes are TRBV5-4 and TRBJ2-1; maybe TRBD2 (5 bases). V lost 0 bases to trimming and J lost 4 bases, with 14 bases between them. The CDR3 sequence is 16 residues long. The germline gives CDR1 SGHNT, CDR2 YYREEE (reference sequence). This CDR3 is CASSLVGSAFYNEQFF. The CDR3 DNA follows: TGTGCCAGCAGCTTGGTTGGTAGCGCTTTTTACAATGAGCAGTTCTTC.

The chain uses TRBV27 and TRBJ2-7; the match to TRBD1 covers 9 bases. The length of the CDR3 is 16 residues. V lost 1 base and J lost 5; bases outside the gene matches: 9. Germline V CDR1 and CDR2: MNHEY, SMNVEV (reference sequence). Here the CDR3 DNA reads TGTGCCAGCAGTTTATACCGGGACAGGGAGATGAACGAGCAGTACTTC. Protein product: CASSLYRDREMNEQYF.

This clone was detected once. The chain carries TRBV30 and TRBJ2-7, with 13 bases aligning to TRBD2. The junction had 9 bases not matched to a gene; V was cut back by 3 bases and J by 4 bases. The CDR3 spans 16 residues. Looked up from germline, CDR1 is GTSNPN and CDR2 is SVGIG (reference sequence). The CDR3 loop is CAWSLRTSGRPYEQYF. The CDR3 DNA follows: TGTGCCTGGAGCCTAAGGACTAGCGGGAGACCTTACGAGCAGTACTTC.

The gene calls are TRBV10-3 and TRBJ1-5; D is unresolved. The germline V gene has CDR1 ENHRY and CDR2 SYGVKD. This CDR3 is 11 amino acids long. Trimming removed 2 bases from V and 8 bases from J, with 4 bases in between. In nucleotides, the CDR3 is TGTGCCATCAGTGAGAATAAGCCCCAGCATTTT. It specifies CAISENKPQHF.

This chain connects TRBV11-3 to TRBJ2-2, with 7 bases that match TRBD2. Germline CDR1 is SGHNT and CDR2 is YENEEA. Unmatched junction bases numbered 1, after V lost 2 bases and J lost 1 base. The CDR3 covers 15 residues. CDR3 in amino acids: CASSLTGGNTGELFF. For the CDR3, the DNA is TGTGCCAGCAGCTTAACGGGAGGGAACACCGGGGAGCTGTTTTTT.

V is TRBV7-3 and J is TRBJ2-1; D might be TRBD1 (6 bases). The CDR3 is 15 residues long. The V gene's germline CDR1 is SGHTA and CDR2 FQGTGA. Trimming left V 5 bases short and J 7 bases short, with 18 bases between. The CDR3 spells CASSLEGGVWNEQFF. CDR3 bases: TGTGCCAGCAGCCTAGAAGGGGGAGTATGGAATGAGCAGTTCTTC. The full variable domain, completed using reference TRBV7-3 and TRBJ2-1, is GAGVSQTPSNKVTEKGKYVELRCDPISGHTALYWYRQSLGQGPEFLIYFQGTGAADDSGLPNDRFFAVRPEGSVSTLKIQRTERGDSAVYLCASSLEGGVWNEQFFGPGTRLTVL.

The chain links TRBV27 to TRBJ2-7; 11 bases are a match to TRBD2. V shed 6 bases, J shed 0 bases, and the junction held 7 bases outside the gene matches. This CDR3 has 16 amino acids. Germline assignment: CDR1 MNHEY and CDR2 SMNVEV (reference sequence). In nucleotides, the CDR3 is TGTGCCAGCAGGCCGCGGGGGACTAGCGGCTCCTACGAGCAGTACTTC. It encodes CASRPRGTSGSYEQYF.